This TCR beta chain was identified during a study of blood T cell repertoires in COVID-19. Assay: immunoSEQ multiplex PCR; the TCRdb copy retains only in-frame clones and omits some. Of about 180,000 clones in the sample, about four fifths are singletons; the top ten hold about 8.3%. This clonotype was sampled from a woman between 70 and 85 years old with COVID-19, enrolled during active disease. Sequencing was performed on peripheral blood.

CDR3 amino acids: CATSDRADRGRGGYTF. The CDR3 bases are TGTGCCACCAGTGATCGCGCGGACAGGGGGCGAGGTGGCTACACCTTC. The rearrangement uses TRBV24-1 and TRBJ1-2; 11 nucleotides match TRBD1. In germline, CDR1 is KGHDR, CDR2 SFDVKD. This CDR3 has 16 residues. V lost 3 bases to trimming and J lost 7 bases; unmatched junction nucleotides: 9.